This T cell receptor (beta chain) was captured in a study of human T cells and chemical hapten exposure. Time point of the sample: patch test 3, about 24 weeks after DPC sensitization. Specified treatment: therapeutic diphenylcyclopropenone sensitization with weekly scalp DPC. Blood collection happened ahead of applying each patch test. CDR1 MNHNS and CDR2 SASEGT come from the germline V gene. This CDR3 comprises 14 residues. V was pared by 6 bases and J by 6 bases, with 7 bases of the junction left unmatched. In the authors' workflow: Counts of TCRs in each sample centred on a median of 95,638 and extended from roughly 25,000 to 750,000. Each CDR3 protein gets one entry after TCRdb re-called the RACE reads with MiXCR. The V and J calls come from TCRdb's annotation, not from the publication. The sample contains about 200,000 distinct CDR3 sequences, around a quarter of which appear only once. This clonotype was picked up many times.

The sequence came from a woman aged 40 to 49 with alopecia areata. Some clones in this sample may be carry-over from other donors' samples. Sample: whole blood, taken in connection with sensitization to the hapten diphenylcyclopropenone (DPC). The V call is TRBV6-1, the J call TRBJ2-2; 7 positions match TRBD1. The CDR3 nucleotides read TGTGCCAGCAGCTCTACAGGGGAAGCCGGGGAGCTGTTTTTT. Residues: CASSSTGEAGELFF.